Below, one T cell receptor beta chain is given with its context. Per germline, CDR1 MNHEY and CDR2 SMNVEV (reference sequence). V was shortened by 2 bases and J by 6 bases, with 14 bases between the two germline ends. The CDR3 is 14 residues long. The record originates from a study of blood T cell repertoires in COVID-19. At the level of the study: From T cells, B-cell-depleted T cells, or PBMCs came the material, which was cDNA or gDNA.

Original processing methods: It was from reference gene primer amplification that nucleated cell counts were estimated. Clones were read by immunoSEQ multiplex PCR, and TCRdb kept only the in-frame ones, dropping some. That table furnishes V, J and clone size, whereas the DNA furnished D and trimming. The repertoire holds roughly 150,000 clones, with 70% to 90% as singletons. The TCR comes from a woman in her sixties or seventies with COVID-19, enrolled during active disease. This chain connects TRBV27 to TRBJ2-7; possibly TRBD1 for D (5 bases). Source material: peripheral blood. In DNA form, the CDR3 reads TGTGCCAGCAGTTTACTGGGGCCATCCGGCGAGCAGTACTTC. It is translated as CASSLLGPSGEQYF.